The present entry profiles one T cell receptor (beta chain) with its context. It was with random hexamers that about 0.45 to 1 ug RNA was reverse transcribed. TCRdb fed the immunoSEQ multiplex PCR reads into MiXCR, producing one record per CDR3 protein. The sample carries about 210,000 distinct CDR3 sequences, 95% recorded once. The data derive from a study of CD8 T cells in Susac syndrome. Material for sequencing was CD4+ T cells from PBMCs. This TCR was recovered from a human donor with multiple sclerosis.

In DNA form, the CDR3 reads TGCGCCAGCAGCCCGAACCCCCGCAATGAGCAGTTCTTC. Amino acids: CASSPNPRNEQFF. The chain employs TRBV4-1 and TRBJ2-1; D gene unclear. With 4 bases removed from V and 6 bases from J, the gap between germline ends came to 10 bases. The CDR3 has 13 amino acids. From germline, CDR1 is MGHRA and CDR2 YSYEKL.